The 9 T cell receptor beta chains reported below all come from one sample, sequenced in a study of blood T cell repertoires in COVID-19. The repertoire was sequenced with immunoSEQ multiplex PCR; TCRdb's copy has only in-frame clones and lacks some. The repertoire holds about 220,000 clones, with over 75% as singletons. Sequencing input: peripheral blood. The receptors come from a human donor in a cohort sampled during active COVID-19.

V and J are TRBV7-2 and TRBJ1-3; D not resolved. From germline, CDR1 is SGHTA and CDR2 FQGNSA. V was cut by 1 base and J by 0 bases, with 7 bases left in between. This CDR3 comprises 15 residues. CDR3 amino acids: CASSLGSDSGNTIYF. Written as DNA, the CDR3 is TGTGCCAGCAGCTTAGGTAGTGACTCTGGAAACACCATATATTTT.

Comment on this clone: A read error may produce the germline difference seen at one junction end. J is TRBJ2-3 and V is TRBV5-4, with 10 bases identical to TRBD1. CDR1 and CDR2 from the germline V gene are SGHNT and YYREEE (reference sequence). The CDR3 contains 15 residues. The CDR3 protein is CASSHGQGGTDTQYF. In DNA form, the CDR3 reads TGTGCCAGCAGCCACGGACAGGGGGGCACGGATACGCAGTATTTT.

V usage is TRBV27 and J usage is TRBJ2-3; TRBD2 agrees at 10 bases. J gave up 3 bases and V 6 bases, and 6 bases lay outside the gene matches. The CDR3 is 15 amino acids. Germline assignment: CDR1 MNHEY and CDR2 SMNVEV (reference sequence). The CDR3 region has the DNA TGTGCCAGCAGCCCCTCTAGCGGGGGTACAGATACGCAGTATTTT. Its protein product is CASSPSSGGTDTQYF.

The chain recombines TRBV7-9 with TRBJ1-2, with TRBD1 matching 8 bases. V lost 4 bases and J lost 8; bases outside the gene matches: 12. Per germline, CDR1 SEHNR and CDR2 FQNEAQ (reference sequence). The CDR3 runs 15 residues. The CDR3 here is CASSSPETGAGGYTF. The CDR3 region has the DNA TGTGCCAGCAGCTCTCCTGAGACAGGGGCTGGCGGCTACACCTTC.

CDR3 sequence reads: CASSPLGGSGTGELFF. The CDR3 DNA is TGTGCCAGCAGCCCATTGGGGGGATCTGGCACCGGGGAGCTGTTTTTT. The rearrangement links TRBV7-8 to TRBJ2-2, with D tentatively TRBD2 (6 bases). V lost 5 bases and J lost 4, with 17 bases in between. Germline values: CDR1 SGHVS, CDR2 FQNEAQ. The CDR3 has 16 residues.

V gene TRBV6-1 combines with J gene TRBJ1-3; D is ambiguous. Germline V gene lookup returns CDR1 MNHNS and CDR2 SASEGT. Trimming removed 2 bases at V and 11 bases at J, with 16 bases between. CDR3 size: 14 residues. This CDR3 reads CASSEYGDPGAIYF. CDR3 DNA: TGTGCCAGCAGTGAATACGGGGATCCGGGTGCCATATATTTT.

This sequence joins TRBV4-1 and TRBJ2-3; 7 nucleotides line up with TRBD1. The CDR3 contains 15 residues. Germline trimming cut 1 base from V and 2 bases from J; bases unmatched to any gene: 3. Per the germline V gene, CDR1 is MGHRA and CDR2 is YSYEKL. CDR3 sequence: CASSQVRGFTDTQYF. CDR3 sequence (DNA): TGCGCCAGCAGCCAAGTCAGGGGGTTCACAGATACGCAGTATTTT.

The DNA for the CDR3 is TGTGCCAGCAGTTTAGCCACACCGAATGAGCAGTTCTTC. This encodes CASSLATPNEQFF. J is TRBJ2-1 and V is TRBV28; D unclear. Germline CDR1 reads MDHEN; CDR2 reads SYDVKM. The CDR3 runs to 13 residues. Trimming pared 2 bases from V and 7 bases from J, leaving 9 bases between.

The rearrangement uses TRBV5-1 and TRBJ1-2, with 8 bases matching TRBD1. This CDR3 has 14 residues. The germline V gene has CDR1 SGHRS and CDR2 YFSETQ. The ends lost 5 bases at V and 0 bases at J; junction bases unmatched: 3. DNA of the CDR3: TGCGCCAGCAGACTACAGGGGGCTAACTATGGCTACACCTTC. Translating gives CASRLQGANYGYTF.